These T cell receptor beta chains were read from a single sample in a study of shared clonotypes between healthy human individuals. Profiled with immunoSEQ multiplex PCR; TCRdb holds only in-frame clones, not every one. The sample lists 2 million to 3 million clones; 93% were seen once. The sequenced material came from naive CD4+ T cells from PBMCs. The receptors stem from a man aged 18 to 30 in good health. Some clones in this sample may be carry-over from other donors' samples. The CDR3 runs from the conserved cysteine through the conserved F or W. The D gene is left open where the match is weak. For some rows the clone size is stated as once, few or many, or as a class when expanded; others skip it.

v_call: TRBV28; j_call: TRBJ1-5; d_call: TRBD1; clone_size: -; cdr3_nt: TGTGCCAGCAGTTCGACAGGGGCAAGCAATCAGCCCCAGCATTTT; cdr3_aa: CASSSTGASNQPQHF
v_call: TRBV5-1; j_call: TRBJ2-3; d_call: TRBD1; clone_size: -; cdr3_nt: TGCGCCAGCAGCTTGGGCCGGGACAGAAGCACAGATACGCAGTATTTT; cdr3_aa: CASSLGRDRSTDTQYF
v_call: TRBV5-4; j_call: TRBJ2-3; d_call: -; clone_size: -; cdr3_nt: TGTGCCAGCAGCTCGACCTTCGCGGGGACCACAGATACGCAGTATTTT; cdr3_aa: CASSSTFAGTTDTQYF
v_call: TRBV5-8; j_call: TRBJ2-3; d_call: -; clone_size: -; cdr3_nt: TGTGCCAGCAGCTTGGGTAGCGGAACCTTCACAGATACGCAGTATTTT; cdr3_aa: CASSLGSGTFTDTQYF
v_call: TRBV7-9; j_call: TRBJ2-2; d_call: -; clone_size: -; cdr3_nt: TGTGCCAGCAGCTTAAACTGGGTACCTACCGGGGAGCTGTTTTTT; cdr3_aa: CASSLNWVPTGELFF
v_call: TRBV29-1; j_call: TRBJ2-1; d_call: -; clone_size: -; cdr3_nt: TGCAGCGCCCACCCGGAGGGCCGGATGAATGAGCAGTTCTTC; cdr3_aa: CSAHPEGRMNEQFF
v_call: TRBV6-5; j_call: TRBJ2-3; d_call: -; clone_size: once; cdr3_nt: TGTGCCAGCAGTTACTCGCGGTTAGACAGCACAGATACGCAGTATTTT; cdr3_aa: CASSYSRLDSTDTQYF
v_call: TRBV2; j_call: TRBJ2-2; d_call: -; clone_size: -; cdr3_nt: TGTGCCAGCAGAGGCGAGAGGGGGGACACCGGGGAGCTGTTTTTT; cdr3_aa: CASRGERGDTGELFF
v_call: TRBV10-2; j_call: TRBJ1-1; d_call: TRBD1; clone_size: once; cdr3_nt: TGCGCCAGCACATCGGCCGGGACAGGAATGAACACTGAAGCTTTCTTT; cdr3_aa: CASTSAGTGMNTEAFF
v_call: TRBV18; j_call: TRBJ1-2; d_call: -; clone_size: -; cdr3_nt: TGTGCCAGCTCAGGCTTACAGGGTAGCGAAAATGGCTACACCTTC; cdr3_aa: CASSGLQGSENGYTF
v_call: TRBV21-1; j_call: TRBJ2-7; d_call: -; clone_size: -; cdr3_nt: TGTGCCAGCAGACCTAGGACTAGCGGGAGCACGCCCTACGAGCAGTACTTC; cdr3_aa: CASRPRTSGSTPYEQYF
v_call: TRBV4-3; j_call: TRBJ2-2; d_call: -; clone_size: few; cdr3_nt: TGCGCCAGCAGCCAAGAACCGTTCTATGGTTCGAACGGGGAGCTGTTTTTT; cdr3_aa: CASSQEPFYGSNGELFF
v_call: TRBV4-1; j_call: TRBJ2-2; d_call: -; clone_size: -; cdr3_nt: TGCGCCAGCAGCCATCGCCGGGACAACGGCGGGGAGCTGTTTTTT; cdr3_aa: CASSHRRDNGGELFF
v_call: TRBV6-1; j_call: TRBJ2-7; d_call: TRBD1; clone_size: -; cdr3_nt: TGTGCCAGCGTCGAGACAGGGGGCTCCTACGAGCAGTACTTC; cdr3_aa: CASVETGGSYEQYF
v_call: TRBV5-1; j_call: TRBJ2-2; d_call: -; clone_size: once; cdr3_nt: TGCGCCAGCAAGGCGTCCGGGGACGCGAACACCGGGGAGCTGTTTTTT; cdr3_aa: CASKASGDANTGELFF
v_call: TRBV28; j_call: TRBJ1-2; d_call: -; clone_size: -; cdr3_nt: TGTGCCAGCAGTTTATGGTCTAACTATGGCTACACCTTC; cdr3_aa: CASSLWSNYGYTF
v_call: TRBV9; j_call: TRBJ1-2; d_call: TRBD1; clone_size: -; cdr3_nt: TGTGCCAGCAGCTCCCGGACAGGGGGCTACTATGGCTACACCTTC; cdr3_aa: CASSSRTGGYYGYTF
v_call: TRBV27; j_call: TRBJ1-1; d_call: TRBD1; clone_size: -; cdr3_nt: TGTGCCAGCAGTACGTCAACAGGGGAAACTGAAGCTTTCTTT; cdr3_aa: CASSTSTGETEAFF
v_call: TRBV27; j_call: TRBJ1-4; d_call: -; clone_size: -; cdr3_nt: TGTGCCACCTCCTCTTCCCGGGGGCCATTTTCGGATGAAAAACTGTTTTTT; cdr3_aa: CATSSSRGPFSDEKLFF
v_call: TRBV2; j_call: TRBJ2-3; d_call: -; clone_size: -; cdr3_nt: TGTGCCAGCAGTGTTCAGCGGAACACAGATACGCAGTATTTT; cdr3_aa: CASSVQRNTDTQYF
v_call: TRBV7-3; j_call: TRBJ2-5; d_call: -; clone_size: -; cdr3_nt: TGTGCCAGCAGCAAGTCTAGGTCGCAAGAGACCCAGTACTTC; cdr3_aa: CASSKSRSQETQYF
v_call: TRBV4-1; j_call: TRBJ2-5; d_call: TRBD2; clone_size: -; cdr3_nt: TGCGCCAGCAGCAACCCGACTAGCGGGAGGAGGAGAGAGACCCAGTACTTC; cdr3_aa: CASSNPTSGRRRETQYF
v_call: TRBV7-6; j_call: TRBJ2-3; d_call: -; clone_size: -; cdr3_nt: TGTGCCAGCAGCTTAGTAACCTTCGGAGATACGCAGTATTTT; cdr3_aa: CASSLVTFGDTQYF
v_call: TRBV18; j_call: TRBJ1-2; d_call: -; clone_size: -; cdr3_nt: TGTGCCAGCTCACACGGAGGGCCTAACTATGGCTACACCTTC; cdr3_aa: CASSHGGPNYGYTF
v_call: TRBV28; j_call: TRBJ2-3; d_call: TRBD1; clone_size: -; cdr3_nt: TGTGCCAGCCTTGGGGACAGGGGGCTTACAGATACGCAGTATTTT; cdr3_aa: CASLGDRGLTDTQYF
v_call: TRBV10-3; j_call: TRBJ2-7; d_call: -; clone_size: -; cdr3_nt: TGTGCCAGCGGCGGATTGTGGGCTTACGAGCAGTACTTC; cdr3_aa: CASGGLWAYEQYF
v_call: TRBV6-1; j_call: TRBJ2-7; d_call: TRBD2; clone_size: -; cdr3_nt: TGTGCCAGCAGTCCCCTAAGCGGGGGAACCTACGAGCAGTACTTC; cdr3_aa: CASSPLSGGTYEQYF
v_call: TRBV2; j_call: TRBJ1-5; d_call: -; clone_size: -; cdr3_nt: TGTGCCAGCAGTGGGCAGCGCAATCAGCCCCAGCATTTT; cdr3_aa: CASSGQRNQPQHF
v_call: TRBV6-4; j_call: TRBJ2-5; d_call: -; clone_size: -; cdr3_nt: TGTGCCAGCAGTGACACAGATCCTGGGTACTGTGTGGCGGGGGCACAAGAGACCCAGTACTTC; cdr3_aa: CASSDTDPGYCVAGAQETQYF
v_call: TRBV18; j_call: TRBJ2-7; d_call: -; clone_size: -; cdr3_nt: TGTGCCAGCTCACTAGCGGCCCGCTACGAGCAGTACTTC; cdr3_aa: CASSLAARYEQYF
v_call: TRBV5-1; j_call: TRBJ1-3; d_call: -; clone_size: -; cdr3_nt: TGCGCCAGCAGCTTCTCTGGAAACACCATATATTTT; cdr3_aa: CASSFSGNTIYF
v_call: TRBV30; j_call: TRBJ1-1; d_call: TRBD1; clone_size: few; cdr3_nt: TGTGCCTGGAGTCGGGGACAGACGAACACTGAAGCTTTCTTT; cdr3_aa: CAWSRGQTNTEAFF
v_call: TRBV19; j_call: TRBJ1-2; d_call: -; clone_size: once; cdr3_nt: TGTGCCAGTAGTATGGGGACGGACTATGGCTACACCTTC; cdr3_aa: CASSMGTDYGYTF
v_call: TRBV18; j_call: TRBJ1-4; d_call: -; clone_size: once; cdr3_nt: TGTGCCAGCTCACCATTGTCCCCGGGTGGCGAAAAACTGTTTTTT; cdr3_aa: CASSPLSPGGEKLFF
v_call: TRBV5-1; j_call: TRBJ1-5; d_call: -; clone_size: -; cdr3_nt: TGCGCCAGCAGCTTGTCAGGGGTTTCCAATCAGCCCCAGCATTTT; cdr3_aa: CASSLSGVSNQPQHF